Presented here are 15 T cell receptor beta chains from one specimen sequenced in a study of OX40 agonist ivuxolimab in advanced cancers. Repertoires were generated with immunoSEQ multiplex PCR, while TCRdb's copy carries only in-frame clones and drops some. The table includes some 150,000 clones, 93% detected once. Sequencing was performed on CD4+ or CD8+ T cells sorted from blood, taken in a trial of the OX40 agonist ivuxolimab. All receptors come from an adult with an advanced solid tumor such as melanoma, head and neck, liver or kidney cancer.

The CDR3 is CASSLLSWGSTDTQYF. DNA for the CDR3: TGTGCCAGCAGCTTATTATCGTGGGGGAGTACAGATACGCAGTATTTT. The chain recombines TRBV7-9 with TRBJ2-3; D may match TRBD1 or TRBD2 (5 bases each). The germline CDR1 and CDR2 sequences are SEHNR and FQNEAQ (reference sequence). Trimming stripped 2 bases from V and 3 bases from J, with 15 bases between. The CDR3 sequence is 16 residues long.

As DNA, the CDR3 is TGTGCCAGCAGTGAAACAGTGAACACTGAAGCTTTCTTT. This translates into CASSETVNTEAFF. The chain carries TRBV6-4 and TRBJ1-1, with D unclear. Trimming removed 3 bases from V and 0 bases from J, with 5 bases in between. CDR3 length: 13 amino acids. Germline CDR1 reads MRHNA; CDR2 reads SNTAGT.

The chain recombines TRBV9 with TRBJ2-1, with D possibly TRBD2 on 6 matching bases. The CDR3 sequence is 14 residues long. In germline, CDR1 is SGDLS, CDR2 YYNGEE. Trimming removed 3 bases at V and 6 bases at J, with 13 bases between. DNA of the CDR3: TGTGCCAGCAGCGCAGGGACTCCCGGCAATGAGCAGTTCTTC. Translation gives CASSAGTPGNEQFF.

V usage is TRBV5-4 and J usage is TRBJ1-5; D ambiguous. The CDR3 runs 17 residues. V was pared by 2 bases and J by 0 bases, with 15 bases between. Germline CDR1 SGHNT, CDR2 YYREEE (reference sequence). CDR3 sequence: CASSFGGGLGSNQPQHF. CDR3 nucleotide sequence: TGTGCCAGCAGCTTCGGTGGAGGGTTGGGTAGCAATCAGCCCCAGCATTTT. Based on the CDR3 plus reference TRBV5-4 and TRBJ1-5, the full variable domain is ETGVTQSPTHLIKTRGQQVTLRCSSQSGHNTVSWYQQALGQGPQFIFQYYREEENGRGNFPPRFSGLQFPNYSSELNVNALELDDSALYLCASSFGGGLGSNQPQHFGDGTRLSIL.

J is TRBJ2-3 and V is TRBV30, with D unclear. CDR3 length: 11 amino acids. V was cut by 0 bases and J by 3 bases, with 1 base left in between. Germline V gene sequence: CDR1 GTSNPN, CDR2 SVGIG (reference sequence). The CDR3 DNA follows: TGTGCCTGGAGTGTTACAGATACGCAGTATTTT. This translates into CAWSVTDTQYF.

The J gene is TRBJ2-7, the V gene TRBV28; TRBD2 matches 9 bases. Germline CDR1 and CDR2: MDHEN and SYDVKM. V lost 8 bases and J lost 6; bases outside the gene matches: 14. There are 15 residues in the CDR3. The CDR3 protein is CASLAGLSRGSEQYF. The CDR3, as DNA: TGTGCCAGCCTAGCGGGACTAAGTAGGGGGAGCGAGCAGTACTTC.

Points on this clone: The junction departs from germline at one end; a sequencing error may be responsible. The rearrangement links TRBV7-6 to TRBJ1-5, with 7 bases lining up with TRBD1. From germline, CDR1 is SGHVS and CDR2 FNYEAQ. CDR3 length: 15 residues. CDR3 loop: CASSSISRGDQPRHF. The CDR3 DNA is TGTGCCAGCAGCTCGATATCCAGGGGGGACCAGCCCCGGCATTTT.

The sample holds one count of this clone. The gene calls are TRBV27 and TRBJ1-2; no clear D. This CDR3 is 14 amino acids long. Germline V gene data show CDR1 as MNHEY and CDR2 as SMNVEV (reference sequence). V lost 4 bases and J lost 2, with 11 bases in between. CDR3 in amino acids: CASSSDGENYGYTF. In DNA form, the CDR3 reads TGTGCCAGCAGTTCCGACGGGGAGAACTATGGCTACACCTTC.

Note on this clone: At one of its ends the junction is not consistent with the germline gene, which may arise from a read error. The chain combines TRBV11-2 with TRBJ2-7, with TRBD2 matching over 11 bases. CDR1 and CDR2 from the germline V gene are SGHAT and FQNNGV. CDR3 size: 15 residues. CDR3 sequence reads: CASSQEGLADYEQYF. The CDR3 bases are TGCGCCAGCAGCCAAGAGGGACTAGCGGACTACGAGCAGTACTTC.

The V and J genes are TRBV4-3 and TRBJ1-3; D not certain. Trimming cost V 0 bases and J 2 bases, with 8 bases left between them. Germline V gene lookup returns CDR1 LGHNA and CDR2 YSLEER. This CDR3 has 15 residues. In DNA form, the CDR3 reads TGCGCCAGCAGCCAAGAGTCGTTTACTGGAAACACCATATATTTT. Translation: CASSQESFTGNTIYF.

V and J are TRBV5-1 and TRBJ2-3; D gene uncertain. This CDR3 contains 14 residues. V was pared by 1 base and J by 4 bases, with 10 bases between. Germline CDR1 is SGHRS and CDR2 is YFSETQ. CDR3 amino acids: CASSLTPGSDTQYF. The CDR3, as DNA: TGCGCCAGCAGCTTGACCCCCGGGTCAGATACGCAGTATTTT.

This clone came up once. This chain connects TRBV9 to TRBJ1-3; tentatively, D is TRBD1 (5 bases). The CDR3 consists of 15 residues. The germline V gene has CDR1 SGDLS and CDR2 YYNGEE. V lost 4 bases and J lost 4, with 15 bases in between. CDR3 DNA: TGTGCCAGCAGCCGAGGGGATGGGGGAGGAAACACCATATATTTT. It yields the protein CASSRGDGGGNTIYF.

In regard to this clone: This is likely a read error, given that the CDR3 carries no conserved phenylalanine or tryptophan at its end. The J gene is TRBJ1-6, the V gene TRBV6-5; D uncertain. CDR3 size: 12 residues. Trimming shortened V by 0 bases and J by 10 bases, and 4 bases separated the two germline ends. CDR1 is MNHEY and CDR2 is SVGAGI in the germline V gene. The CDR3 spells CASSYSGSPLHS. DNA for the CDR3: TGTGCCAGCAGTTACTCCGGGTCACCCCTCCACTCT.

The CDR3 DNA follows: TGTGCCAGCAGCCCCGATCAAAGGGAGACCCAGTACTTC. Amino acid sequence: CASSPDQRETQYF. V is TRBV7-2 and J is TRBJ2-5; D ambiguous. Germline loops: CDR1 SGHTA, CDR2 FQGNSA. With 5 bases removed from V and 5 bases from J, the gap between germline ends came to 12 bases. The CDR3 runs to 13 residues.

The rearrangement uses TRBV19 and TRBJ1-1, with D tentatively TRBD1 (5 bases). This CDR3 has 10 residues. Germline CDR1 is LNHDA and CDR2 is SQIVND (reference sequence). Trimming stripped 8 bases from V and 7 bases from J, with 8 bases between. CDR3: CASWGGEAFF. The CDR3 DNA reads TGTGCCAGTTGGGGGGGTGAAGCTTTCTTT.